The following is a T cell receptor (beta chain) sequence with its context. These data belong to a study of blood T cell repertoires in COVID-19. Adults between roughly 18 and 89 years of age took part from under 30 US areas. Recovery among Cohort 3 donors was established by two negative PCRs, clearance, or symptom resolution. TCRdb's copy holds only in-frame clones and misses some; the assay was immunoSEQ multiplex PCR. The data hold about 140,000 clones, with 86% observed a single time. This CDR3 comprises 16 residues. Trimming pared 2 bases from V and 3 bases from J, leaving 12 bases between. Germline V gene lookup returns CDR1 SGHKS and CDR2 YYEKEE (reference sequence).

The rearrangement joins TRBV5-5 to TRBJ2-6; D is perhaps TRBD1 (5 bases). Sample: PBMCs or T cells enriched from blood (not recorded which). The clonotype comes from a man between 50 and 59 years old who had recovered from COVID-19. In nucleotides, the CDR3 is TGTGCCAGCAGCTTTATTAGGGGAAGTGGGGCCAACGTCCTGACTTTC. Translating it yields CASSFIRGSGANVLTF.